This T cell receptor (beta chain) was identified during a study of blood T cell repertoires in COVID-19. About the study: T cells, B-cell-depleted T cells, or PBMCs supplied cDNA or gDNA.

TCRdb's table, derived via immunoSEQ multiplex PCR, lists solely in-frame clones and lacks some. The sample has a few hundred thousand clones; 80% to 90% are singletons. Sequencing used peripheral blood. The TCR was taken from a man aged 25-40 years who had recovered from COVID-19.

The CDR3 DNA sequence: TGTGCCAGCAGCTACAGGGGTCGAGAGACCCAGTACTTC. Translation: CASSYRGRETQYF. The gene calls are TRBV6-5 and TRBJ2-5; the match to TRBD1 covers 7 bases. The V gene's germline CDR1 is MNHEY and CDR2 SVGAGI. This CDR3 is built from 13 residues. The ends lost 6 bases at V and 4 bases at J; junction bases unmatched: 5.